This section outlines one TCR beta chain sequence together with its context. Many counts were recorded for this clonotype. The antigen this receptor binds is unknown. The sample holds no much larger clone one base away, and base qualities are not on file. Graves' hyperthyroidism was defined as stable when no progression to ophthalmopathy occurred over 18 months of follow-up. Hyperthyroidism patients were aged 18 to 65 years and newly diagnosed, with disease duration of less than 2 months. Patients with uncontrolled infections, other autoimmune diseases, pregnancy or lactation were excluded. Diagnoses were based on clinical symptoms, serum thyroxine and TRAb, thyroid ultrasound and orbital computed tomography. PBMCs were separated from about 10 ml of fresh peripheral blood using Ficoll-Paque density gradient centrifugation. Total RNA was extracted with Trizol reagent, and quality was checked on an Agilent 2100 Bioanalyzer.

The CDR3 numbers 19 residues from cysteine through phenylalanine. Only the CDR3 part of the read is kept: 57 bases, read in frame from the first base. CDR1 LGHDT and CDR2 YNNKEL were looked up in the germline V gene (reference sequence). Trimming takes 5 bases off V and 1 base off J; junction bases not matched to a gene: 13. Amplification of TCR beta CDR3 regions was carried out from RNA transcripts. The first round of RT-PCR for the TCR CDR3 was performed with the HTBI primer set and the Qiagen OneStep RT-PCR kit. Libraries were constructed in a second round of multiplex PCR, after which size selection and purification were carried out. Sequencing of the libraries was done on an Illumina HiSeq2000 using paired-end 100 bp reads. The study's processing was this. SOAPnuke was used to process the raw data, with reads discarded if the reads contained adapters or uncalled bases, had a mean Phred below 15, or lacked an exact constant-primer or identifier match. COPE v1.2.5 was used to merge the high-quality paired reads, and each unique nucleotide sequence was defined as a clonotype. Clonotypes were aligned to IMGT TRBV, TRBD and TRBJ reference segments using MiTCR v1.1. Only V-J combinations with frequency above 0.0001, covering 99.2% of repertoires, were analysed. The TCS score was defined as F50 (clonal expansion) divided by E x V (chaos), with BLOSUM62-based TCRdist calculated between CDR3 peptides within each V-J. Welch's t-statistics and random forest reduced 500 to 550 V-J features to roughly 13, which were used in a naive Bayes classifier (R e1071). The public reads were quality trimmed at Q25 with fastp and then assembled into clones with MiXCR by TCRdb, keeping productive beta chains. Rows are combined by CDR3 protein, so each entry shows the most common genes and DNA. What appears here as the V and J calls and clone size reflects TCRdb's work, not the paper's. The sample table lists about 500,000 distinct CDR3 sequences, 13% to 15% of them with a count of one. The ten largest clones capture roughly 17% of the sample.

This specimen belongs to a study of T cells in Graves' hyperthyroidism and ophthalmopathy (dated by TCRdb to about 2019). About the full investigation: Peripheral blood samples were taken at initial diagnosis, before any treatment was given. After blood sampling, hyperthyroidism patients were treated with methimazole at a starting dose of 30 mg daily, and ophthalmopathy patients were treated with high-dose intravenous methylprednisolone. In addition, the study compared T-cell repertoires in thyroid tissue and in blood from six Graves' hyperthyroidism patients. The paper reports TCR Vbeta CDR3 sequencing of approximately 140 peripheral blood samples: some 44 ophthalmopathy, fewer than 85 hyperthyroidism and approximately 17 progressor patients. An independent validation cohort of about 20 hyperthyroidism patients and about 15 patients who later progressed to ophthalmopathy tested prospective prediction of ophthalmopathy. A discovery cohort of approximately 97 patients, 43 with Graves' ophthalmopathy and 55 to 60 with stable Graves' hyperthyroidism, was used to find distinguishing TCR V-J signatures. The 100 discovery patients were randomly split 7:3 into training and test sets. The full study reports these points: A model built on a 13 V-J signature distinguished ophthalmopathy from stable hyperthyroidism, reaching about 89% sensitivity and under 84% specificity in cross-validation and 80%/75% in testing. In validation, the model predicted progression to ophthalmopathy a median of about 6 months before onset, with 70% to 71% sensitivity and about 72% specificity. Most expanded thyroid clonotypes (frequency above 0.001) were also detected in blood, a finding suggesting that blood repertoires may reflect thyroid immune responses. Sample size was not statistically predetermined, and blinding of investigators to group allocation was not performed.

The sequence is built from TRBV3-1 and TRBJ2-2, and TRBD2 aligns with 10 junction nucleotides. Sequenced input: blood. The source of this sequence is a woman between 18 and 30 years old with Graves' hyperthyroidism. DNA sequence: TGTGCCAGCAGCTCCGCGCTCCCTAGCGGGAGTTGGAACACCGGGGAGCTGTTTTTT. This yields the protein CASSSALPSGSWNTGELFF.